This is a list of T cell receptor beta chains from one sample in a study of cytomegalovirus exposure and HLA in healthy donors. Some clones are missing from TCRdb's copy, which holds only in-frame ones; the method was immunoSEQ multiplex PCR. The repertoire has about 180,000 clones, almost 85% of them found once; the top ten carry roughly 0.5%. The sequenced material came from PBMCs. These receptors all stem from a woman aged 50 to 60 in good health and CMV-seronegative. CDR3s include the opening cysteine and the closing phenylalanine or tryptophan. D genes are given only for firm matches. Clone size is stated in some rows and not others, as once, few, many or a class when expanded.

d_call	v_call	j_call	clone_size	cdr3_aa	cdr3_nt
TRBD1	TRBV15	TRBJ1-2	once	CATSRAGQAGDGYTF	TGTGCCACCAGCAGAGCCGGACAGGCGGGTGATGGCTACACCTTC
-	TRBV21-1	TRBJ2-1	once	CASSKVEGSNNEQFF	TGTGCCAGCAGCAAAGTGGAGGGAAGCAACAATGAGCAGTTCTTC
-	TRBV7-9	TRBJ1-1	-	CSSSKYEAFF	TGTTCCAGCAGCAAATATGAAGCTTTCTTT
TRBD1	TRBV6-1	TRBJ2-1	-	CASTHGQDNEQFF	TGTGCCAGCACACACGGACAGGACAATGAGCAGTTCTTC
-	TRBV19	TRBJ2-1	-	CASSMGGALNNEQFF	TGTGCCAGTAGTATGGGGGGGGCGCTGAACAATGAGCAGTTCTTC
TRBD2	TRBV27	TRBJ2-7	-	CASSFRGLAADEQYF	TGTGCCAGCAGTTTCCGCGGACTAGCAGCTGACGAGCAGTACTTC
-	TRBV15	TRBJ1-3	few	CATSRAGLGNTIYF	TGTGCCACCAGCAGGGCAGGGCTTGGAAACACCATATATTTT
-	TRBV30	TRBJ1-1	few	CAWSVWGDTNTEAFF	TGTGCCTGGAGTGTATGGGGCGACACGAACACTGAAGCTTTCTTT
-	TRBV6-5	TRBJ1-5	-	CASSYGRASQPQHF	TGTGCCAGCAGTTACGGCAGGGCTAGTCAGCCCCAGCATTTT
TRBD1	TRBV5-1	TRBJ2-1	-	CASQGQGFYNEQFF	TGCGCCAGCCAGGGACAGGGCTTTTACAATGAGCAGTTCTTC
-	TRBV19	TRBJ2-4	-	CASSTRTGTLAKNIQYF	TGTGCCAGTAGTACAAGAACAGGGACCCTAGCCAAAAACATTCAGTACTTC
-	TRBV13	TRBJ1-1	-	CASSETGEGGPTEAFF	TGTGCCAGCAGCGAGACAGGCGAGGGTGGGCCGACTGAAGCTTTCTTT
TRBD1	TRBV5-1	TRBJ1-2	-	CASSYRTGTGNGYTF	TGCGCCAGCAGCTATCGGACCGGGACAGGGAATGGCTACACCTTC
-	TRBV5-8	TRBJ2-7	-	CANEGGGRAYEQYF	TGTGCCAACGAGGGGGGGGGCCGGGCCTACGAGCAGTACTTC
TRBD2	TRBV4-1	TRBJ2-7	few	CASSQVASAGVGEQYF	TGCGCCAGCAGCCAAGTTGCATCAGCGGGAGTAGGCGAGCAGTACTTC
-	TRBV5-1	TRBJ2-7	-	CASSFEAPYEQYF	TGCGCCAGCAGCTTCGAGGCCCCCTACGAGCAGTACTTC
TRBD1	TRBV6-5	TRBJ2-2	-	CASRDRVHGELFF	TGTGCCAGCCGGGACAGGGTTCACGGGGAGCTGTTTTTT
-	TRBV4-2	TRBJ2-7	few	CASSQEVGYEQYF	TGTGCCAGCAGCCAAGAGGTCGGCTACGAGCAGTACTTC
TRBD1	TRBV5-1	TRBJ1-1	once	CASSTGQGGSATEAFF	TGCGCCAGCAGCACCGGACAGGGGGGGAGTGCCACTGAAGCTTTCTTT
TRBD1	TRBV5-1	TRBJ2-7	few	CASSVRQGHEQYF	TGCGCCAGCAGCGTACGACAGGGCCACGAGCAGTACTTC
TRBD2	TRBV27	TRBJ2-7	-	CASRFQTSGPYEQYF	TGTGCCAGCCGATTCCAGACTAGCGGACCCTACGAGCAGTACTTC
-	TRBV11-3	TRBJ2-2	-	CASSPRGLNTGELFF	TGTGCCAGCAGCCCACGGGGGTTGAACACCGGGGAGCTGTTTTTT
TRBD2	TRBV11-2	TRBJ2-7	-	CASSATSGNEQYF	TGTGCCAGCAGCGCGACTAGCGGGAACGAGCAGTACTTC
-	TRBV29-1	TRBJ2-3	-	CSGGGGTDTQYF	TGCAGCGGGGGAGGAGGCACAGATACGCAGTATTTT
-	TRBV30	TRBJ1-1	-	CAWSGPRMNTEAFF	TGTGCCTGGAGTGGTCCCAGAATGAACACTGAAGCTTTCTTT
-	TRBV4-2	TRBJ2-3	few	CASSQEWTTGLSTDTQYF	TGTGCCAGCAGCCAAGAATGGACAACGGGCCTCAGCACAGATACGCAGTATTTT
-	TRBV9	TRBJ1-3	-	CASGVGDSRQGNTIYF	TGTGCCAGCGGAGTCGGAGACAGTCGGCAAGGAAACACCATATATTTT
-	TRBV18	TRBJ2-7	-	CASYTGQGGEQYF	TGTGCCAGCTACACCGGGCAGGGGGGAGAGCAGTACTTC
TRBD2	TRBV7-9	TRBJ2-3	-	CASSEGLALDTQYF	TGTGCCAGCAGCGAGGGACTAGCTTTGGATACGCAGTATTTT
-	TRBV4-3	TRBJ2-3	once	CASSQEAHTDTQYF	TGCGCCAGCAGCCAAGAGGCCCACACAGATACGCAGTATTTT
-	TRBV5-1	TRBJ2-7	-	CASSPPEGTYEQYF	TGCGCCAGCAGCCCCCCGGAGGGGACCTACGAGCAGTACTTC
-	TRBV27	TRBJ1-1	-	CASSSHSPATEAFF	TGTGCCAGCAGTTCACACAGCCCGGCGACTGAAGCTTTCTTT
-	TRBV6-1	TRBJ1-2	-	CASSEEPTRGYTF	TGTGCCAGCAGTGAAGAACCCACTCGTGGCTACACCTTC
TRBD2	TRBV5-4	TRBJ2-4	once	CASSVTSGGPKNIQYF	TGTGCCAGCAGCGTTACTAGCGGGGGGCCGAAAAACATTCAGTACTTC
TRBD2	TRBV18	TRBJ2-2	-	CASSFGLAGPGELFF	TGTGCCAGCTCATTCGGACTAGCGGGCCCCGGGGAGCTGTTTTTT
-	TRBV18	TRBJ1-3	few	CASSRSTDSGNTIYF	TGTGCCAGCTCACGGAGCACCGACTCTGGAAACACCATATATTTT
TRBD2	TRBV30	TRBJ2-1	-	CAWSPGTSLYNEQFF	TGTGCCTGGAGTCCGGGGACTAGCCTTTACAATGAGCAGTTCTTC
-	TRBV5-6	TRBJ1-4	-	CASSPVGDTYEKLFF	TGTGCCAGCAGCCCGGTAGGGGACACCTATGAAAAACTGTTTTTT
TRBD1	TRBV6-4	TRBJ2-5	-	CASTTGGGETQYF	TGTGCCAGCACAACAGGGGGCGGAGAGACCCAGTACTTC
-	TRBV15	TRBJ2-7	-	CATSRAQGTYEQYF	TGTGCCACCAGCAGAGCCCAGGGGACCTACGAGCAGTACTTC
-	TRBV4-3	TRBJ2-7	few	CASSQDPDTYYEQYF	TGCGCCAGCAGCCAAGATCCAGACACCTACTACGAGCAGTACTTC
-	TRBV4-2	TRBJ1-2	-	CASSQIGGGGGYTF	TGTGCCAGCAGCCAGATCGGGGGTGGAGGTGGCTACACCTTC
-	TRBV28	TRBJ2-5	-	CASSGLARIQETQYF	TGTGCCAGCAGTGGGCTAGCGAGAATACAAGAGACCCAGTACTTC
-	TRBV18	TRBJ1-2	once	CASSRGLLETIEGYTF	TGTGCCAGCTCACGCGGACTACTGGAGACTATCGAGGGCTACACCTTC
-	TRBV6-1	TRBJ1-4	once	CASVGVGRGPEKLFF	TGTGCCAGCGTGGGGGTAGGCAGGGGTCCTGAAAAACTGTTTTTT
-	TRBV5-1	TRBJ2-1	-	CASSLADSSNEQFF	TGCGCCAGCAGCTTGGCCGACAGTTCCAATGAGCAGTTCTTC